This T cell receptor (beta chain) was captured in a study of T-cell reconstitution after alpha-beta-depleted transplantation in children. CDR3 size: 17 residues. Germline loops: CDR1 SGHNT, CDR2 YYREEE (reference sequence). V gave up 0 bases and J gave up 1 base; unmatched junction bases: 5. A note on this clonotype: Its specificity is unknown.

Regarding the study as a whole: The authors attributed T-cell counts and diversity one year after transplant mostly to newly produced T cells. Several hundred expanded graft clones reportedly gave rise to the alpha-beta T cells present about two months after transplant. The high TCRbeta diversity at day 60 in some patients came from surviving recipient T cells and thymic progenitors.

This sample's TCRbeta library carried unique molecular identifier barcodes. MiXCR, applied by TCRdb to the PCR reads, yields one record per CDR3 protein. The sample carries 300,000 or so distinct CDR3 sequences, 20% to 30% recorded once. Sequencing used PBMCs, mostly from graft donor cells, obtained 180 days after TCRalphabeta/CD19-depleted stem cell transplant. The receptor was isolated from a male patient younger than 18 who had a stem cell transplant for acute lymphoblastic leukemia, so the T cells may come from the graft donor. The genes are TRBV5-4 and TRBJ2-2, with TRBD2 matching over 8 bases. The DNA of the CDR3 is TGTGCCAGCAGCTTGGTTTTGACTAGCGAGAACACCGGGGAGCTGTTTTTT. Residues: CASSLVLTSENTGELFF.